The 31 T cell receptor beta chains below were found in one sample sequenced in a study of T-cell reconstitution after alpha-beta-depleted transplantation in children. Preparation of the TCRbeta library was carried out with unique molecular identifiers. TCRdb itself ran the PCR reads through MiXCR, one entry per CDR3 protein. The table lists roughly 570,000 distinct CDR3 sequences, approximately 30% of them singletons. The sample here was PBMCs, taken before TCRalphabeta/CD19-depleted stem cell transplant. Receptors originate from a boy under two years old with Wiskott-Aldrich syndrome, due to receive a stem cell transplant.

The chain links TRBV29-1 to TRBJ2-1; 7 bases match TRBD2. This CDR3 contains 15 residues. Germline CDR1 SQVTM, CDR2 ANQGSEA. The V gene end was trimmed by 3 bases and the J gene end by 4 bases; junction bases not matched to a gene: 9. CDR3: CSVDGRTGNYNEQFF. DNA for the CDR3: TGCAGCGTTGACGGGAGGACGGGCAATTACAATGAGCAGTTCTTC.

The chain employs TRBV5-1 and TRBJ2-7; 8 positions match TRBD2. Germline V gene sequence: CDR1 SGHRS, CDR2 YFSETQ. V was pared by 1 base and J by 0 bases, with 9 bases of the junction left unmatched. CDR3 size: 17 residues. The CDR3 region is CASSLRIAGPSSYEQYF. CDR3 in DNA: TGCGCCAGCAGCTTGAGGATAGCGGGACCGAGCTCCTACGAGCAGTACTTC.

The J gene is TRBJ2-3, the V gene TRBV11-2; the match to TRBD2 covers 10 bases. The CDR3 length is 13 residues. With V trimmed by 9 bases and J by 3 bases, 3 bases remained unmatched. Germline V gene sequence: CDR1 SGHAT, CDR2 FQNNGV. CDR3 loop: CASLTSGTDTQYF. In DNA form, the CDR3 reads TGTGCCAGTCTGACTAGCGGGACAGATACGCAGTATTTT.

This chain uses TRBV6-5 with TRBJ2-1; 8 bases are a match to TRBD2. This CDR3 contains 18 residues. Germline V CDR1 and CDR2: MNHEY, SVGAGI. Trimming cost V 2 bases and J 2 bases; bases outside gene matches: 11. CDR3 coding DNA: TGTGCCAGCAGTTACCAACCCTTCAGCGGGAGTCCCTACAATGAGCAGTTCTTC. Its protein product is CASSYQPFSGSPYNEQFF.

This clonotype came up a few times. V gene TRBV5-1 combines with J gene TRBJ2-1; the D gene is possibly TRBD2 (6 bases). Trimming cost V 0 bases and J 8 bases, with 21 bases left between them. CDR1 is SGHRS and CDR2 is YFSETQ in the germline V gene. CDR3 length: 17 amino acids. The CDR3 nucleotides read TGCGCCAGCAGCTTGGTTACGGGAGTATTAGGATTTGATGAGCAGTTCTTC. Its translation is CASSLVTGVLGFDEQFF.

This clonotype came up a few times. J is TRBJ2-1 and V is TRBV20-1, with 14 positions matching TRBD2. Germline V gene lookup returns CDR1 DFQATT and CDR2 SNEGSKA (reference sequence). Trimming removed 2 bases from V and 4 bases from J; junction bases left unmatched: 7. The CDR3 is made up of 17 amino acids. CDR3 sequence: CSARTTSGRARYNEQFF. The CDR3 DNA reads as TGCAGTGCTAGAACGACTAGCGGGAGGGCCAGGTACAATGAGCAGTTCTTC.

The J gene is TRBJ2-3, the V gene TRBV20-1; D uncertain. V was cut by 2 bases and J by 4 bases, with 25 bases left in between. This CDR3 has 18 residues. CDR1 and CDR2 (germline): DFQATT, SNEGSKA (reference sequence). This CDR3 is CSARRLGRFSVGPDTQYF. The CDR3 nucleotides read TGCAGTGCTAGAAGGTTGGGCCGCTTTTCTGTTGGGCCAGATACGCAGTATTTT.

The rearrangement joins TRBV24-1 to TRBJ2-7; D might be TRBD1 (6 bases). Germline V gives CDR1 KGHDR, CDR2 SFDVKD. The CDR3 extends over 15 amino acids. The V end was cut by 3 bases, the J end by 2 bases, with 13 bases between. The CDR3 region has the DNA TGTGCCACCAGTGATGCAAGAGACAGGCCCTACGAGCAGTACTTC. Translation gives CATSDARDRPYEQYF.

The V and J genes are TRBV20-1 and TRBJ2-1, with 9 bases identical to TRBD2. CDR3 length: 13 residues. Looked up from germline, CDR1 is DFQATT and CDR2 is SNEGSKA (reference sequence). V shed 4 bases, J shed 12 bases, and the junction held 10 bases outside the gene matches. The CDR3 is CSAISGSLLGQFF. The CDR3 nucleotides are TGCAGTGCTATTAGCGGGAGCCTATTAGGGCAGTTCTTC.

This chain uses TRBV20-1 with TRBJ2-2; tentatively, D is TRBD1 (6 bases). Trimming removed 1 base at V and 0 bases at J, with 12 bases between. This CDR3 contains 16 residues. From germline, CDR1 is DFQATT and CDR2 SNEGSKA (reference sequence). CDR3 residues: CSARVSGTTNTGELFF. Here the CDR3 DNA reads TGCAGTGCTAGAGTATCCGGGACAACGAACACCGGGGAGCTGTTTTTT.

J is TRBJ2-1 and V is TRBV4-2, with unresolved D. Trimming took 0 bases from V and 5 from J, leaving 17 bases between them. Germline loops: CDR1 LGHNA, CDR2 YNFKEQ. This CDR3 contains 17 residues. CDR3 nucleotides: TGTGCCAGCAGCCAAGACGCATCATACCTTCTTCACAATGAGCAGTTCTTC. Protein product: CASSQDASYLLHNEQFF.

In its sample, this clonotype was seen a few times. V and J are TRBV7-8 and TRBJ1-1; D gene unclear. The CDR3 consists of 12 residues. Trimming shortened V by 5 bases and J by 11 bases, and 15 bases separated the two germline ends. In germline, CDR1 is SGHVS, CDR2 FQNEAQ. CDR3 bases: TGTGCCAGCAGCGGAGGCAGCCACACGGCTTTCTTT. Its protein product is CASSGGSHTAFF.

This clonotype was seen only a few times. The rearrangement joins TRBV20-1 to TRBJ2-3; possible D gene TRBD2, 5 bases. The germline V gene encodes CDR1 DFQATT and CDR2 SNEGSKA (reference sequence). This CDR3 is 15 amino acids long. V lost 0 bases and J lost 1, with 11 bases in between. The CDR3 loop reads CSAREASRGTDTQYF. The CDR3 DNA follows: TGCAGTGCTAGAGAGGCTAGCCGGGGCACAGATACGCAGTATTTT.

This clonotype has just a few counts. The V gene is TRBV5-1, the J gene TRBJ2-5; 9 bases are shared with TRBD2. J lost 5 bases, V lost 3 bases, and 8 bases had no gene match. This CDR3 spans 15 amino acids. Germline V CDR1 and CDR2: SGHRS, YFSETQ. CDR3 in amino acids: CASSWDSGRMETQYF. CDR3 DNA: TGCGCCAGCAGCTGGGATAGCGGGAGAATGGAGACCCAGTACTTC. The variable domain in full, completed from reference TRBV5-1 and TRBJ2-5, reads KAGVTQTPRYLIKTRGQQVTLSCSPISGHRSVSWYQQTPGQGLQFLFEYFSETQRNKGNFPGRFSGRQFSNSRSEMNVSTLELGDSALYLCASSWDSGRMETQYFGPGTRLLVL.

V is TRBV11-1 and J is TRBJ2-1, with D maybe TRBD1 (7 bases). Trimming stripped 2 bases from V and 6 bases from J, with 23 bases between. Germline V lookup: CDR1 SGHAT, CDR2 FQDESV (reference sequence). The CDR3 extends over 18 amino acids. CDR3: CASSLWRGGQDSPNEQFF. CDR3 in DNA: TGTGCCAGCAGCTTATGGAGGGGTGGACAGGACAGCCCCAATGAGCAGTTCTTC.

The gene calls are TRBV11-2 and TRBJ2-2; 7 nucleotides agree with TRBD1. This CDR3 spans 15 amino acids. The V segment lost 6 bases and the J segment 2 bases; nucleotides outside the gene matches: 6. Germline assignment: CDR1 SGHAT and CDR2 FQNNGV. In nucleotides, the CDR3 is TGTGCCAGCAGATCGGGGACAGTAAACACCGGGGAGCTGTTTTTT. Translated: CASRSGTVNTGELFF.

V is TRBV7-9 and J is TRBJ1-2, with D uncertain. This CDR3 spans 15 amino acids. Germline CDR1 and CDR2: SEHNR and FQNEAQ (reference sequence). V was trimmed by 1 base and J by 5 bases, leaving 14 bases between them. CDR3 loop: CASSLEGGRIYGYTF. The CDR3, as DNA: TGTGCCAGCAGCTTAGAGGGCGGACGGATTTATGGCTACACCTTC. The full variable domain, its missing parts supplied by reference TRBV7-9 and TRBJ1-2, is DTGVSQNPRHKITKRGQNVTFRCDPISEHNRLYWYRQTLGQGPEFLTYFQNEAQLEKSRLLSDRFSAERPKGSFSTLEIQRTEQGDSAMYLCASSLEGGRIYGYTFGSGTRLTVV.

A few counts support this clonotype. This chain uses TRBV12-5 with TRBJ2-7; D not resolved. V lost 0 bases, J lost 2 bases, and 14 bases lay in between. The CDR3 totals 16 residues. Germline V gives CDR1 LGHNT, CDR2 FRNRAP. The CDR3, as DNA: TGTGCTAGTGGTTTGGTACCCCCAGTTCCGACCTACGAGCAGTACTTC. This codes for CASGLVPPVPTYEQYF.

V and J are TRBV10-1 and TRBJ2-2; D remains unclear. CDR1 and CDR2 from the germline V gene are WNHNN and SYGVQD (reference sequence). Between the trimmed V and J ends, which lost 0 bases and 4 bases, there was a span of 3 bases. The CDR3 runs 13 residues. The CDR3 here is CASSESSTGELFF. The DNA for the CDR3 is TGCGCCAGCAGTGAGTCAAGCACCGGGGAGCTGTTTTTT.

This clonotype was counted between two and nine times. The CDR3 sequence is CASSLTVGGGSGELFF. The CDR3 region has the DNA TGTGCCAGCAGTTTAACGGTGGGAGGGGGGTCCGGGGAGCTGTTTTTT. The genes are TRBV12-3 or TRBV12-4 and TRBJ2-2; D is possibly TRBD2 (7 bases). V gave up 2 bases and J gave up 6 bases, with 16 bases separating them. The CDR3 loop spans 16 amino acids.

This clonotype was seen only a few times. The gene calls are TRBV14 and TRBJ1-1; D not resolved. CDR3 length: 13 residues. Germline V gene data show CDR1 as SGHDN and CDR2 as FVKESK. V was cut by 9 bases and J by 0 bases, with 11 bases left in between. Here the CDR3 DNA reads TGTGCCAGTCAGTGGGCCTTGAACACTGAAGCTTTCTTT. Translated, it gives CASQWALNTEAFF.

This clonotype was observed once. The V gene is TRBV11-3, the J gene TRBJ2-1; the D gene is possibly TRBD2 (5 bases). In germline, CDR1 is SGHNT, CDR2 YENEEA. The CDR3 extends over 15 amino acids. The germline V and J ends were trimmed by 4 bases and 0 bases, with 10 bases remaining between them. The CDR3 DNA reads TGTGCCAGCAGCTGGGGAGATAGCTCCTACAATGAGCAGTTCTTC. Its protein product is CASSWGDSSYNEQFF.

A note on this clonotype: A read error is likely, as this CDR3 ends without the conserved phenylalanine or tryptophan. The chain employs TRBV5-4 and TRBJ2-5, with 10 positions matching TRBD1. Trimming cost V 0 bases and J 1 base; bases outside gene matches: 0. Germline assignment: CDR1 SGHNT and CDR2 YYREEE (reference sequence). This CDR3 is built from 15 residues. Written as DNA, the CDR3 is TGTGCCAGCAGCTTGGGGACAGGGGGCCAAGAGACCCAGTACTTG. It specifies CASSLGTGGQETQYL.

The gene calls are TRBV5-1 and TRBJ2-1, with unresolved D. Germline-derived CDR1 and CDR2 are SGHRS and YFSETQ. V lost 3 bases and J lost 0, with 10 bases in between. The length of the CDR3 is 15 residues. Here the CDR3 reads CASSSETHSYNEQFF. The CDR3 DNA reads as TGCGCCAGCAGCTCTGAGACCCACTCCTACAATGAGCAGTTCTTC.

The sample holds a few counts of this clonotype. This sequence joins TRBV6-1 and TRBJ1-2; 8 bases map to TRBD1. Germline trimming cut 5 bases from V and 3 bases from J; bases unmatched to any gene: 14. Germline-derived CDR1 and CDR2 are MNHNS and SASEGT. The CDR3 covers 17 residues. The CDR3 region is CASSRRQGQGWDYGYTF. CDR3 coding DNA: TGTGCCAGCAGTCGAAGGCAAGGACAGGGTTGGGACTATGGCTACACCTTC.

V usage is TRBV20-1 and J usage is TRBJ2-1; D perhaps matches TRBD1 (6 bases). Germline CDR1 and CDR2: DFQATT and SNEGSKA (reference sequence). The CDR3 is 15 residues long. The V gene lost 0 bases and the J gene lost 2 bases, with 11 bases spanning the gap. DNA for the CDR3: TGCAGTGCTAGAGATACAGGGACGACCTACAATGAGCAGTTCTTC. Encoded protein: CSARDTGTTYNEQFF.

In this sample, this clonotype turned up a few times. The chain carries TRBV20-1 and TRBJ2-1; D gene unclear. This CDR3 is 15 amino acids long. Trimming took off 0 bases at V and 5 bases at J, with 14 bases between the two ends. CDR1 and CDR2 from the germline V gene are DFQATT and SNEGSKA (reference sequence). The DNA for the CDR3 is TGCAGTGCTAGAGATAACCGGCAGTTAAACAATGAGCAGTTCTTC. Translated: CSARDNRQLNNEQFF.

The chain links TRBV20-1 to TRBJ2-3; D not certain. Germline lookup yields CDR1 DFQATT and CDR2 SNEGSKA (reference sequence). This CDR3 comprises 14 residues. Deletions cut 6 bases from V and 2 bases from J, with 15 bases between. The CDR3 DNA is TGCAGTGCCGGCTCTTCCCGACTCACAGATACGCAGTATTTT. It translates to CSAGSSRLTDTQYF.

The chain is built from TRBV7-9 and TRBJ1-3; no clear D. Trimming removed 4 bases at V and 7 bases at J, with 8 bases between. The CDR3 has 12 amino acids. CDR1 is SEHNR and CDR2 is FQNEAQ in the germline V gene (reference sequence). The CDR3 region has the DNA TGTGCCAGCAGCTCGTCAGTTAACACCATATATTTT. Its protein product is CASSSSVNTIYF. Based on the CDR3 plus reference TRBV7-9 and TRBJ1-3, the full variable domain is DTGVSQNPRHKITKRGQNVTFRCDPISEHNRLYWYRQTLGQGPEFLTYFQNEAQLEKSRLLSDRFSAERPKGSFSTLEIQRTEQGDSAMYLCASSSSVNTIYFGEGSWLTVV.

The chain uses TRBV27 and TRBJ2-2, with 7 bases matching TRBD2. The CDR3 runs to 16 residues. The germline gives CDR1 MNHEY, CDR2 SMNVEV (reference sequence). The V gene end was trimmed by 7 bases and the J gene end by 1 base; junction bases not matched to a gene: 9. The CDR3 sequence is CASKRTVAGNTGELFF. The CDR3 region has the DNA TGTGCCAGCAAGAGAACGGTAGCGGGGAACACCGGGGAGCTGTTTTTT.

The CDR3 protein is CSERGAKNIQYF. The CDR3 region has the DNA TGCAGTGAAAGGGGAGCCAAAAACATTCAGTACTTC. This rearrangement joins TRBV20-1 to TRBJ2-4, with D possibly matching TRBD1 (5 bases). Trimming pared 7 bases from V and 0 bases from J, leaving 7 bases between. Germline V gene sequence: CDR1 DFQATT, CDR2 SNEGSKA (reference sequence). This CDR3 comprises 12 residues.